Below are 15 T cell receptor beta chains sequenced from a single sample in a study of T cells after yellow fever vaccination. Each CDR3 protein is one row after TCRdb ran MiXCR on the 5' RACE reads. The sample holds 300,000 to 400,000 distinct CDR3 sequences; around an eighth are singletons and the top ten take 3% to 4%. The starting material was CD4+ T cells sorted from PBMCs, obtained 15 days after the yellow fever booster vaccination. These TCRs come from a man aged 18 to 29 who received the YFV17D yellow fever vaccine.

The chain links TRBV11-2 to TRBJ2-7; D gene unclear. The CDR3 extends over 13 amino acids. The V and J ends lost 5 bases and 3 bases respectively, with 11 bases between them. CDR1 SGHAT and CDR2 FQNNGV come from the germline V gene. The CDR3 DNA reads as TGTGCCAGCAGCCCCGGGCTCCACTACGAGCAGTACGTC. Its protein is CASSPGLHYEQYV.

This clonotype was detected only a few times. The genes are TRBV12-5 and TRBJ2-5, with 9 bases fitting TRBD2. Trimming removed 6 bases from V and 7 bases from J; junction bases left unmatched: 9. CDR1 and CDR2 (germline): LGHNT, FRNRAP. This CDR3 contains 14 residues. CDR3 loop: CASGKTSGIGTQYF. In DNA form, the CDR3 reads TGTGCTAGTGGGAAGACTAGCGGTATTGGGACCCAGTACTTC.

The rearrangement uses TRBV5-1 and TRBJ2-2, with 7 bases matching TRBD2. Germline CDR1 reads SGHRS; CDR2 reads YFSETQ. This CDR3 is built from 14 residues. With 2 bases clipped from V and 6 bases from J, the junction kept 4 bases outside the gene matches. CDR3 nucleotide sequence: TGCGCCAGCAGCTTTCGGGGGGACGCCGGGGAGCTGTTTTTT. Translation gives CASSFRGDAGELFF. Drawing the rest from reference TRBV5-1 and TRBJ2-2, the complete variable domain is KAGVTQTPRYLIKTRGQQVTLSCSPISGHRSVSWYQQTPGQGLQFLFEYFSETQRNKGNFPGRFSGRQFSNSRSEMNVSTLELGDSALYLCASSFRGDAGELFFGEGSRLTVL.

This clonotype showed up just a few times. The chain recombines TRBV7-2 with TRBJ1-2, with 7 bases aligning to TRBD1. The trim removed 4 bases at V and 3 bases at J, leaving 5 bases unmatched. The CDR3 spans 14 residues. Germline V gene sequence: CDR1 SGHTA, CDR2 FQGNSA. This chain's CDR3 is CASSSYTGDYGYTF. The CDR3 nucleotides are TGTGCCAGCAGCTCTTATACAGGGGACTATGGCTACACCTTC.

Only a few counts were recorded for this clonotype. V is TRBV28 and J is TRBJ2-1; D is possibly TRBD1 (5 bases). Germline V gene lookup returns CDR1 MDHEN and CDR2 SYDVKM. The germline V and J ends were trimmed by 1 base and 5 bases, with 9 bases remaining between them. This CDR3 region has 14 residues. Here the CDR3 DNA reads TGTGCCAGCAGTTTATCCGACAGACACAATGAGCAGTTCTTC. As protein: CASSLSDRHNEQFF.

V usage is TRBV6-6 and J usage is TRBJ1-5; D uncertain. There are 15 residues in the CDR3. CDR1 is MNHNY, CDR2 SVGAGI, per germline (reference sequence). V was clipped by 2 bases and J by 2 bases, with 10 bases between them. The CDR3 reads CASSYREMGNQPQHF. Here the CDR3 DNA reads TGTGCCAGCAGTTACCGGGAGATGGGCAATCAGCCCCAGCATTTT.

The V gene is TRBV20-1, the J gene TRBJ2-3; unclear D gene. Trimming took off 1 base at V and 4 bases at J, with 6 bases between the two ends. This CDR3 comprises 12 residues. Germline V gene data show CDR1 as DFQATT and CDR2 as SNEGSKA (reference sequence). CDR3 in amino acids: CSARVWSDTQYF. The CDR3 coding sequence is TGCAGTGCTAGAGTTTGGTCAGATACGCAGTATTTT.

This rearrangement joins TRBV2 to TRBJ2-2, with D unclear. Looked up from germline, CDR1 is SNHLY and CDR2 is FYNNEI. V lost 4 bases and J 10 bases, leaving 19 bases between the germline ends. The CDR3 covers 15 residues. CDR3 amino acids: CASSGLGPRLQELFF. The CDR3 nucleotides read TGTGCCAGCAGTGGATTAGGGCCCCGTCTCCAGGAGCTGTTTTTT.

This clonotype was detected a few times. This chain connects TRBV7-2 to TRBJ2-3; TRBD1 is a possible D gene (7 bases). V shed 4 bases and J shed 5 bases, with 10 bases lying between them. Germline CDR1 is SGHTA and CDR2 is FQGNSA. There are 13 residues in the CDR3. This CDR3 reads CASSSQGGDTQYF. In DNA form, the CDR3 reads TGTGCCAGCAGCTCTCAGGGGGGAGATACGCAGTATTTT.

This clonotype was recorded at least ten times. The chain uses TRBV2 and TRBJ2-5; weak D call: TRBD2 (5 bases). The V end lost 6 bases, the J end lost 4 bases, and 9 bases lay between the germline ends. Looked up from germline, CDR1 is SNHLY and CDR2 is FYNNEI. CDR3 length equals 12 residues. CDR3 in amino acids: CASSSEVETQYF. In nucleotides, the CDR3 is TGTGCCAGCAGCTCGGAGGTAGAGACCCAGTACTTC.

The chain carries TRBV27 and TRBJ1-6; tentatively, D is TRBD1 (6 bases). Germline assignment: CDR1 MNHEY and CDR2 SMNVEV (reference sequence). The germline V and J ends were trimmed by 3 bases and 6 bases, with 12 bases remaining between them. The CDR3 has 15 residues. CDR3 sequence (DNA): TGTGCCAGCAGTTTCCGGGGGGCAGGTAATTCACCCCTCCACTTT. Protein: CASSFRGAGNSPLHF.

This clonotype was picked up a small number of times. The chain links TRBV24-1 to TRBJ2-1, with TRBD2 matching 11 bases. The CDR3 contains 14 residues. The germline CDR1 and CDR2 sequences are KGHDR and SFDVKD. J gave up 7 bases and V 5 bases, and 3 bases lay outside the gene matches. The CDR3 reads CATSVAGGQNEQFF. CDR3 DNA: TGTGCCACCAGTGTAGCGGGGGGGCAGAATGAGCAGTTCTTC.

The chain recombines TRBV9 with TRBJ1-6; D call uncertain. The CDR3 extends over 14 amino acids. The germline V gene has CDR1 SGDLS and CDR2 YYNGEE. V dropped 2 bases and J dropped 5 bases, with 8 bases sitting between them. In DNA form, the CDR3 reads TGTGCCAGCAGCGTGGAAGGAAATAATTCACCCCTCCACTTT. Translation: CASSVEGNNSPLHF.

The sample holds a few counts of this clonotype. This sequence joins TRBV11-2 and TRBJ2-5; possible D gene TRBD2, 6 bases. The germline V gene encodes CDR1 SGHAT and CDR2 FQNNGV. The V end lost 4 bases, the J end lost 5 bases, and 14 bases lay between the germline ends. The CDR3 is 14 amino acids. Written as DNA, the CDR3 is TGTGCCAGCAGCTGGGGACTCCCCAGGGAGACCCAGTACTTC. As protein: CASSWGLPRETQYF.

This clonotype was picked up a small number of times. CDR3 DNA sequence: TGTGCCAGCAGCGGCCCGTGGGGGCGAAATGGCTACACCTTC. Translating it yields CASSGPWGRNGYTF. The V gene is TRBV7-9, the J gene TRBJ1-2; D perhaps matches TRBD1 (6 bases). Germline assignment: CDR1 SEHNR and CDR2 FQNEAQ (reference sequence). The CDR3 contains 14 residues. The germline V and J ends were trimmed by 5 bases and 6 bases, with 16 bases remaining between them.